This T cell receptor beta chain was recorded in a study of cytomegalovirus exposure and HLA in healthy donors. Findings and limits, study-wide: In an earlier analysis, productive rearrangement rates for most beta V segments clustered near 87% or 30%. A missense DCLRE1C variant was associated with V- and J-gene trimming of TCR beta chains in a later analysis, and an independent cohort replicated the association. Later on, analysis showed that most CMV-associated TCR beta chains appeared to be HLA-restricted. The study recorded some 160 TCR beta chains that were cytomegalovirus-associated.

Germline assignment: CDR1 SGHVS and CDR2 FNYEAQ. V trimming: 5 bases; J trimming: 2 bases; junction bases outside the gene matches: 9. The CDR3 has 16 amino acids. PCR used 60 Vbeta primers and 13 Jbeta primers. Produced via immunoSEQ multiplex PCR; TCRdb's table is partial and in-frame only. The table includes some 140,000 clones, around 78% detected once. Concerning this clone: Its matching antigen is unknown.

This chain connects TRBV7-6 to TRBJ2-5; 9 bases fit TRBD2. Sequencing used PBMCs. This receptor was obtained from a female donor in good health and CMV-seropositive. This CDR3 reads CASSLPGTSRQETQYF. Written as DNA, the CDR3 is TGTGCCAGCAGCCTGCCAGGGACTAGCCGGCAAGAGACCCAGTACTTC.